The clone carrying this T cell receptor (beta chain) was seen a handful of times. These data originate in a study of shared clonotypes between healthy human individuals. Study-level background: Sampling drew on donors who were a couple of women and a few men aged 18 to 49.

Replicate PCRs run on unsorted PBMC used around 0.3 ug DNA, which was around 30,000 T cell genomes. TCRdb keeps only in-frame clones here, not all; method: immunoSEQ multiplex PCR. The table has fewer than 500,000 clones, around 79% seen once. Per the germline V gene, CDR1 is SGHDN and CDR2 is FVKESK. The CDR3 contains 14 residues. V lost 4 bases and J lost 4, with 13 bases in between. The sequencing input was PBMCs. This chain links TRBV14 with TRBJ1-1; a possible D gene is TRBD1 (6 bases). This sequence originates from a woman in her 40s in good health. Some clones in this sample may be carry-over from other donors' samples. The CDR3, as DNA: TGTGCCAGCAGCCTCGGGGGCGGAGGCACTGAAGCTTTCTTT. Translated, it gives CASSLGGGGTEAFF.